The present T cell receptor (beta chain) was sequenced within a study of blood T cell repertoires in COVID-19. In the study overall: Samples taken during acute and convalescent COVID-19 were collected in the United States, Italy and Spain.

In the study's own analysis: Reference gene primer amplification yielded estimated nucleated cell counts. TCRdb's copy holds only in-frame clones and misses some; the assay was immunoSEQ multiplex PCR. V and J calls plus clone size are reproduced from that table; the DNA served to infer D and trimming. This sample has more than 200,000 clones, with under 95% found just once. Those enrolled, adults aged roughly 18 to 95 years, came from around 25 US areas. In Cohort 3, a recovered donor had either two negative PCRs, clearance, or symptom resolution. CDR1 SGHRS and CDR2 YFSETQ come from the germline V gene. The CDR3 sequence is 17 residues long. The junction had 6 bases not matched to a gene; V was cut back by 4 bases and J by 0 bases.

The sequenced sample consisted of PBMCs or T cells enriched from blood (not recorded which). The rearrangement joins TRBV5-1 to TRBJ2-6; TRBD1 aligns across 8 bases. The clonotype originates from a woman between 18 and 29 years old who had recovered from COVID-19. The CDR3 is CASSAGQVFSGANVLTF. In nucleotides, the CDR3 is TGCGCCAGCAGCGCGGGACAGGTGTTCTCTGGGGCCAACGTCCTGACTTTC.